Following are 30 T cell receptor beta chains from one sample sequenced in a study of patients and donors after allogeneic stem cell transplantation. Via MiXCR, TCRdb re-called the RT-PCR reads, giving one row per CDR3 protein. The repertoire holds 200,000 to 250,000 distinct CDR3 sequences, with about 37% as singletons. Specimen: blood, either unsorted or a sorted T cell fraction (not recorded which). These receptor sequences come from a human donor who was either an allogeneic HSCT recipient or a stem cell or donor lymphocyte infusion donor (not recorded which). It is not recorded whose cells these are; they may come from a transplant donor.

This clonotype was picked up a small number of times. The chain joins TRBV6-1 to TRBJ1-6; no clear D gene. CDR3 length: 15 amino acids. In germline, CDR1 is MNHNS, CDR2 SASEGT. Between the trimmed V and J ends, which lost 2 bases and 4 bases, there was a span of 9 bases. The CDR3 sequence: CASSEHGMYNSPLHF. In DNA form, the CDR3 reads TGTGCCAGCAGTGAACACGGAATGTATAATTCACCCCTCCACTTT.

The chain has TRBV6-1 and TRBJ2-1; 8 bases match TRBD2. Germline loops: CDR1 MNHNS, CDR2 SASEGT. V was pared by 1 base and J by 8 bases, with 7 bases of the junction left unmatched. The CDR3 extends over 15 amino acids. The CDR3 sequence: CASSEGRGATHEQFF. CDR3 bases: TGTGCCAGCAGTGAAGGGCGGGGGGCCACCCATGAGCAGTTCTTC.

The chain joins TRBV30 to TRBJ1-1; D ambiguous. Per the germline V gene, CDR1 is GTSNPN and CDR2 is SVGIG (reference sequence). The V gene lost 0 bases and the J gene lost 4 bases, with 18 bases spanning the gap. The CDR3 sequence is 16 residues long. The CDR3 nucleotides read TGTGCCTGGAGTGTTCTCCCCCTACGCGAAAGCACTGAAGCTTTCTTT. Encoded protein: CAWSVLPLRESTEAFF. Full variable domain (rest looked up from reference TRBV30 and TRBJ1-1): SQTIHQWPATLVQPVGSPLSLECTVEGTSNPNLYWYRQAAGRGLQLLFYSVGIGQISSEVPQNLSASRPQDRQFILSSKKLLLSDSGFYLCAWSVLPLRESTEAFFGQGTRLTVV.

This clonotype occurred once. The CDR3 sequence is CASSLGPREYNEQFF. The DNA for the CDR3 is TGTGCCAGCAGCTTAGGGCCCCGTGAGTACAATGAGCAGTTCTTC. The V and J genes are TRBV13 and TRBJ2-1; D remains ambiguous. The CDR3 sequence is 15 residues long. The V gene's germline CDR1 is PRHDT and CDR2 FYEKMQ (reference sequence). The V and J ends lost 0 bases and 4 bases respectively, with 10 bases between them.

This clonotype is a singleton in its sample. The gene calls are TRBV24-1 and TRBJ2-5, with D tentatively TRBD1 or TRBD2 (5 bases each). In germline, CDR1 is KGHDR, CDR2 SFDVKD. This CDR3 has 15 residues. Trimming shortened V by 4 bases and J by 2 bases, and 13 bases separated the two germline ends. For the CDR3, the DNA is TGTGCCACCAGTGACCCTCGGGGCTCGCAAGAGACCCAGTACTTC. Residues: CATSDPRGSQETQYF.

The chain employs TRBV6-2 or TRBV6-3 and TRBJ2-7, with TRBD2 identical over 7 bases. In germline, CDR1 is MNHEY, CDR2 SVGEGT. The CDR3 runs 15 residues. V gave up 8 bases and J gave up 2 bases; unmatched junction bases: 12. The CDR3 DNA is TGTGCCAGCGGGGAGAGAGGGAGGGGAACCTACGAGCAGTACTTC. This codes for CASGERGRGTYEQYF.

V and J are TRBV24-1 and TRBJ1-1, with TRBD1 as a possible D gene (5 bases). V gave up 4 bases and J gave up 6 bases, with 11 bases separating them. This CDR3 has 13 residues. Germline V gives CDR1 KGHDR, CDR2 SFDVKD. In DNA, the CDR3 is TGTGCCACCAGTGACTCCGCCAGGGCTGAAGCTTTCTTT. As protein: CATSDSARAEAFF.

The chain employs TRBV6-5 and TRBJ1-2; D is uncertain. The CDR3 runs 16 residues. In germline, CDR1 is MNHEY, CDR2 SVGAGI. Trimming took off 0 bases at V and 3 bases at J, with 14 bases between the two ends. The CDR3 DNA reads TGTGCCAGCAGTTACTCGAACCAGGTTTGGTACTATGGCTACACCTTC. It yields the protein CASSYSNQVWYYGYTF.

The CDR3 DNA is TGCGCCAGCAGCTTGGAACCTTTTAATGAAAAACTGTTTTTT. Translation: CASSLEPFNEKLFF. The chain employs TRBV5-1 and TRBJ1-4; no reliable D call. V shed 0 bases and J shed 4 bases, with 7 bases lying between them. Germline V gene lookup returns CDR1 SGHRS and CDR2 YFSETQ. The CDR3 is made up of 14 amino acids.

In this sample, this clonotype turned up once. The V call is TRBV5-1, the J call TRBJ1-1; D not resolved. The CDR3 sequence is 14 residues long. Germline assignment: CDR1 SGHRS and CDR2 YFSETQ. V lost 5 bases and J 0 bases, leaving 11 bases between the germline ends. The CDR3 DNA reads TGCGCCAGCAGTAAAGACGGTCTGAACACTGAAGCTTTCTTT. Its translation is CASSKDGLNTEAFF.

This chain's CDR3 is CASSLAGGAAGNTIYF. For the CDR3, the DNA is TGCGCCAGCAGCTTGGCCGGGGGGGCTGCTGGAAACACCATATATTTT. The rearrangement uses TRBV5-1 and TRBJ1-3; a weak D match, TRBD1 (6 bases). The V gene lost 0 bases and the J gene lost 2 bases, with 12 bases spanning the gap. Germline CDR1 is SGHRS and CDR2 is YFSETQ. The CDR3 contains 16 residues. The full variable domain, with the rest looked up from reference TRBV5-1 and TRBJ1-3, is KAGVTQTPRYLIKTRGQQVTLSCSPISGHRSVSWYQQTPGQGLQFLFEYFSETQRNKGNFPGRFSGRQFSNSRSEMNVSTLELGDSALYLCASSLAGGAAGNTIYFGEGSWLTVV.

In its sample, this clonotype was seen a few times. This chain joins TRBV5-1 and TRBJ1-1; D remains unclear. V lost 5 bases to trimming and J lost 1 base, with 15 bases between them. CDR3 size: 15 residues. Looked up from germline, CDR1 is SGHRS and CDR2 is YFSETQ. The CDR3 here is CASRSSDARNTEAFF. The DNA for the CDR3 is TGCGCCAGCAGATCATCAGACGCACGGAACACTGAAGCTTTCTTT.

This clonotype appeared once. The chain uses TRBV6-1 and TRBJ2-3; 7 positions agree with TRBD1. Germline assignment: CDR1 MNHNS and CDR2 SASEGT. The CDR3 loop spans 12 amino acids. After removal of 4 bases from V and 8 bases from J, the junction contained 3 bases not matched to a gene. CDR3 bases: TGTGCCAGCAGTGTTGGACAGGCTACGCAGTATTTT. It specifies CASSVGQATQYF.

In this sample, this clonotype turned up once. The J gene is TRBJ1-1, the V gene TRBV7-9, with unresolved D. The CDR3 runs 15 residues. V lost 3 bases, J lost 7 bases, and 18 bases lay in between. CDR1 and CDR2 from the germline V gene are SEHNR and FQNEAQ (reference sequence). The CDR3 here is CASSFNLGGGNEAFF. Here the CDR3 DNA reads TGTGCCAGCAGCTTCAACTTGGGCGGCGGGAATGAAGCTTTCTTT.

This sequence joins TRBV12-3 or TRBV12-4 and TRBJ2-1; the D call may be TRBD1 or TRBD2 (5 bases each). The CDR3 is 12 residues long. V lost 2 bases, J lost 11 bases, and 10 bases lay in between. DNA of the CDR3: TGTGCCAGCAGTTTATTAAGGGGACAGCAGTTCTTC. Translating gives CASSLLRGQQFF.

This clonotype was found a few times. The chain carries TRBV24-1 and TRBJ1-2, with TRBD1 matching over 8 bases. J lost 6 bases, V lost 4 bases, and 15 bases had no gene match. The germline V gene encodes CDR1 KGHDR and CDR2 SFDVKD. The CDR3 sequence is 17 residues long. CDR3 bases: TGTGCCACCAGTGACCCTTCCGGGACAGGAAAGGCGGATGGCTACACCTTC. It translates to CATSDPSGTGKADGYTF.

This chain links TRBV14 with TRBJ1-6; perhaps TRBD1 as D (5 bases). The V gene lost 1 base and the J gene lost 2 bases, with 9 bases spanning the gap. The CDR3 spans 16 residues. Germline V CDR1 and CDR2: SGHDN, FVKESK. The CDR3 region has the DNA TGTGCCAGCAGCCAAGCTCAGGGCGCCTATAATTCACCCCTCCACTTT. This codes for CASSQAQGAYNSPLHF.

V is TRBV11-2 and J is TRBJ1-1; no firm D call. Germline V gene sequence: CDR1 SGHAT, CDR2 FQNNGV. There are 13 residues in the CDR3. V lost 2 bases to trimming and J lost 2 bases, with 6 bases between them. CDR3 protein: CASSLRANTEAFF. The CDR3 region has the DNA TGTGCCAGCAGCTTACGGGCAAACACTGAAGCTTTCTTT.

The J gene is TRBJ1-2, the V gene TRBV12-3 or TRBV12-4; D not certain. V was clipped by 3 bases and J by 3 bases, with 8 bases between them. The CDR3 sequence is 13 residues long. CDR3 in amino acids: CASSFPGHYGYTF. The DNA for the CDR3 is TGTGCCAGCAGTTTCCCGGGTCACTATGGCTACACCTTC.

The chain employs TRBV28 and TRBJ2-5; 7 bases are shared with TRBD1. Germline values: CDR1 MDHEN, CDR2 SYDVKM. The trim removed 3 bases at V and 2 bases at J, leaving 12 bases unmatched. CDR3 length: 17 residues. The CDR3 region has the DNA TGTGCCAGCAGTTTTCATGCACCTACGACAGGGCAAGAGACCCAGTACTTC. Encoded protein: CASSFHAPTTGQETQYF.

The table lists this clonotype with a few counts. V usage is TRBV12-3 or TRBV12-4 and J usage is TRBJ1-4; D remains ambiguous. The germline V and J ends were trimmed by 5 bases and 6 bases, with 16 bases remaining between them. The CDR3 is 15 amino acids. CDR3 residues: CASSGPVLDYEKLFF. The CDR3 DNA follows: TGTGCCAGCAGTGGACCGGTCCTCGATTATGAAAAACTGTTTTTT.

This clonotype was found a few times. The V call is TRBV27, the J call TRBJ2-4; D call uncertain. The CDR3 runs 16 residues. The V and J ends lost 8 bases and 0 bases respectively, with 17 bases between them. Germline values: CDR1 MNHEY, CDR2 SMNVEV (reference sequence). This CDR3 reads CASAQERRLAKNIQYF. CDR3 nucleotides: TGTGCCAGCGCTCAGGAAAGACGACTAGCCAAAAACATTCAGTACTTC.

The CDR3 reads CASSSRQATGELFF. The CDR3 coding sequence is TGTGCCAGCAGCTCTCGACAGGCCACCGGGGAGCTGTTTTTT. The V and J genes are TRBV11-1 and TRBJ2-2, with D possibly matching TRBD1 (6 bases). Trimming took off 4 bases at V and 4 bases at J, with 10 bases between the two ends. The V gene's germline CDR1 is SGHAT and CDR2 FQDESV (reference sequence). The CDR3 sequence is 14 residues long.

The sample holds a few counts of this clonotype. The chain has TRBV4-3 and TRBJ2-5; D unresolved. Germline V lookup: CDR1 LGHNA, CDR2 YSLEER. With 1 base removed from V and 4 bases from J, the gap between germline ends came to 13 bases. CDR3 length equals 15 residues. In nucleotides, the CDR3 is TGCGCCAGCAGCCAAGCTACGGGCGATACAGAGACCCAGTACTTC. This translates into CASSQATGDTETQYF.

This clonotype has only a few counts. The CDR3 nucleotides are TGTGCCAGCAGCCCACTCCGGAAGGGCCTAACTAATGAAAAACTGTTTTTT. Translating gives CASSPLRKGLTNEKLFF. The V and J genes are TRBV7-7 and TRBJ1-4, with D uncertain. Trimming stripped 5 bases from V and 1 base from J, with 17 bases between. The germline gives CDR1 SSHAT, CDR2 FNYEAQ (reference sequence). The CDR3 is made up of 17 amino acids.

This chain joins TRBV28 and TRBJ1-1, with unresolved D. Germline lookup yields CDR1 MDHEN and CDR2 SYDVKM. The CDR3 totals 13 residues. V lost 7 bases and J 6 bases, leaving 15 bases between the germline ends. The CDR3 DNA follows: TGTGCCAGCATTATGAGGAACAGAGCTGAAGCTTTCTTT. Translation gives CASIMRNRAEAFF.

This clonotype turned up a few times. J is TRBJ1-1 and V is TRBV20-1; TRBD1 might be the D (5 bases). V gave up 4 bases and J gave up 0 bases, with 9 bases separating them. CDR1 and CDR2 from the germline V gene are DFQATT and SNEGSKA (reference sequence). CDR3 length equals 13 residues. The CDR3, as DNA: TGCAGTGCTACAGGGCCATTGAACACTGAAGCTTTCTTT. Translation: CSATGPLNTEAFF.

The chain couples TRBV28 to TRBJ2-5, with D possibly matching TRBD1 (7 bases). The germline CDR1 and CDR2 sequences are MDHEN and SYDVKM. The CDR3 runs 16 residues. Trimming stripped 6 bases from V and 2 bases from J, with 19 bases between. The CDR3 is CASRPQTTGRQETQYF. CDR3 DNA sequence: TGTGCCAGCAGACCCCAAACGACAGGGAGGCAAGAGACCCAGTACTTC.

V usage is TRBV30 and J usage is TRBJ1-3; no clear D. The CDR3 consists of 14 residues. Per germline, CDR1 GTSNPN and CDR2 SVGIG (reference sequence). V lost 5 bases and J 0 bases, leaving 11 bases between the germline ends. The CDR3 coding sequence is TGTGCCTGGCAAGGACTGAGCTCTGGAAACACCATATATTTT. This gives the protein CAWQGLSSGNTIYF.

V and J are TRBV4-1 and TRBJ2-1; 7 bases agree with TRBD2. V shed 3 bases and J 4 bases; nucleotides not matched to a gene: 9. Looked up from germline, CDR1 is MGHRA and CDR2 is YSYEKL. The CDR3 is 16 residues long. CDR3 loop: CASSHPGTTTYNEQFF. CDR3 nucleotides: TGCGCCAGCAGCCACCCCGGGACTACCACTTACAATGAGCAGTTCTTC.